This T cell receptor (beta chain) was identified in a study of blood T cells in healthy people across ages. A second roughly 7 to 12 cycle PCR used barcoded and J-beta primers. From the 5' RACE reads, TCRdb called clonotypes with MiXCR, one entry per CDR3 protein. The sample shows approximately 730,000 distinct CDR3 sequences, approximately 55% of them seen only once. Ranging in age from about 6 to 95, the donors were healthy Caucasian individuals from Russia. Drawn from each donor were ten milliliters of peripheral blood. This clonotype has only a few counts. Sample: blood. The receptor was isolated from a man older than 75 in good health.

CDR3 protein: CASSPRGTSALDEQFF. Here the CDR3 DNA reads TGTGCCAGCAGCCCACGAGGCACTAGTGCCTTGGACGAGCAGTTCTTC. V and J are TRBV7-9 and TRBJ2-1, with TRBD2 as a possible D gene (5 bases). The CDR3 length is 16 residues. V gave up 5 bases and J gave up 10 bases, with 24 bases separating them. The germline V gene has CDR1 SEHNR and CDR2 FQNEAQ (reference sequence). Filled out from reference TRBV7-9 and TRBJ2-1, the complete variable domain reads DTGVSQNPRHKITKRGQNVTFRCDPISEHNRLYWYRQTLGQGPEFLTYFQNEAQLEKSRLLSDRFSAERPKGSFSTLEIQRTEQGDSAMYLCASSPRGTSALDEQFFGPGTRLTVL.